What follows describes a single T cell receptor (beta chain). Its antigen is still unknown. Trimming removed 3 bases at V and 6 bases at J, with 18 bases between. Looked up from germline, CDR1 is DFQATT and CDR2 is SNEGSKA (reference sequence). The CDR3 runs to 14 residues. This table comes from immunoSEQ multiplex PCR, and its TCRdb copy is limited to in-frame clones, with some not included. The table lists 75,000 to 95,000 clones, more than 75% of them singletons, with about 4.3% in the top ten. This entry is derived from a study of T cell responses to AZD1222 COVID-19 vaccine. Overall study: The analysis combined second doses at about 4 or about 12 weeks.

Study findings and constraints: Spike-specific TCR breadth and depth went up after people got two AZD1222 doses. Researchers took repertoire samples only after the peak T cell response had come. At baseline, seropositivity was found in only a handful of AZD1222 recipients.

The TCR originated in an adult in good health. Material: peripheral blood, obtained on day 0 of AZD1222 vaccination. The rearrangement joins TRBV20-1 to TRBJ2-7; tentative D call: TRBD1 (6 bases). CDR3 protein: CSASIPGERPEQYF. CDR3 sequence (DNA): TGCAGTGCTAGTATCCCAGGGGAACGACCCGAGCAGTACTTC.